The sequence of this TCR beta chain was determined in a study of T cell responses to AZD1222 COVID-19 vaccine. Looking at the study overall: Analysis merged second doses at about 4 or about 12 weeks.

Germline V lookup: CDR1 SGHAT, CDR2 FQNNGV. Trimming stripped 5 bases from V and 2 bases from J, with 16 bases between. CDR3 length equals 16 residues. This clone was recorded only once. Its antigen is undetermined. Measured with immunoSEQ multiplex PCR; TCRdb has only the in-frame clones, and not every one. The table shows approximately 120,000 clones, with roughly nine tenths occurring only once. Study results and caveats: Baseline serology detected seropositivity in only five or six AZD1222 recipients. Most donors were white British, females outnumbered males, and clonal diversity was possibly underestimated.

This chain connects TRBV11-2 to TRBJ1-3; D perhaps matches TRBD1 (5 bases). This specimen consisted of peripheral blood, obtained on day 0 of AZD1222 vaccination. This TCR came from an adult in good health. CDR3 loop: CASSPQRGKAGNTIYF. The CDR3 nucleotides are TGTGCCAGCAGCCCTCAACGGGGGAAAGCTGGAAACACCATATATTTT.